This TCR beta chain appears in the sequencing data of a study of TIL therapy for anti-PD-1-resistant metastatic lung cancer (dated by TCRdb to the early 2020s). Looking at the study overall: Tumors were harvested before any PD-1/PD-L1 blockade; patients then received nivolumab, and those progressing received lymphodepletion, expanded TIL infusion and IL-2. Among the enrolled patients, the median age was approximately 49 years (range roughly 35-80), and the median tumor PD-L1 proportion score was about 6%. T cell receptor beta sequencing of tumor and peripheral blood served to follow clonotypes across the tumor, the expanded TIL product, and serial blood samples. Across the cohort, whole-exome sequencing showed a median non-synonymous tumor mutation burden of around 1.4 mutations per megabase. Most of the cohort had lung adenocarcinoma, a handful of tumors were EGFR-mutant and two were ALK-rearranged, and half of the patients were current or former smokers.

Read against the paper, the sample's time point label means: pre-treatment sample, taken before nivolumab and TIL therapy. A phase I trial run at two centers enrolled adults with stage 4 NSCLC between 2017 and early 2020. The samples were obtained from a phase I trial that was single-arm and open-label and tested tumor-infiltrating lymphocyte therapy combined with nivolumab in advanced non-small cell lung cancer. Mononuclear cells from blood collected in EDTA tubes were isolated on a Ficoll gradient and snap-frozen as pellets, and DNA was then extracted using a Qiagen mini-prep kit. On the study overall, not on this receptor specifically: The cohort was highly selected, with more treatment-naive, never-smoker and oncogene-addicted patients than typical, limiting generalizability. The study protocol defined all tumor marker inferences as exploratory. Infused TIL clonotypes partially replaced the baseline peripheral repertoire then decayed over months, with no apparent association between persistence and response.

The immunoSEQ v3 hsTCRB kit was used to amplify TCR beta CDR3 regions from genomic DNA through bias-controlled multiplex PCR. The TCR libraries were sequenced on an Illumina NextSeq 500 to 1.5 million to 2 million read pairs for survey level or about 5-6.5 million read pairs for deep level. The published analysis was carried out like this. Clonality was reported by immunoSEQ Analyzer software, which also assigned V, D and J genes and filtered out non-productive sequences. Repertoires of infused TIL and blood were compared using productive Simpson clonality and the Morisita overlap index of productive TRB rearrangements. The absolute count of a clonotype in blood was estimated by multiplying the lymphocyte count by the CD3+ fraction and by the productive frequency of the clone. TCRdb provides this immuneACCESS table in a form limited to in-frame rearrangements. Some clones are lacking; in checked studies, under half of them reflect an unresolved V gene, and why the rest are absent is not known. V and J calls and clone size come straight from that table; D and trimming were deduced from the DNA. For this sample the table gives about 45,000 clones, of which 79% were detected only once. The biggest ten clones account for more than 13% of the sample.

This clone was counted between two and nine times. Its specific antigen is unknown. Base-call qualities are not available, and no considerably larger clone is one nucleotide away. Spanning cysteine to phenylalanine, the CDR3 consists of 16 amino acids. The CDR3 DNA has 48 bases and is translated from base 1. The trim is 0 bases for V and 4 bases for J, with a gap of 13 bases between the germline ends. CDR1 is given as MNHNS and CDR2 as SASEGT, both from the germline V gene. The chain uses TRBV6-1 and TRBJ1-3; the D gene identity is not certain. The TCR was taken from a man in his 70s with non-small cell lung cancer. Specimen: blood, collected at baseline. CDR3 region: CASSEAELTPGNTIYF. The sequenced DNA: TGTGCCAGCAGTGAAGCTGAATTGACTCCCGGAAACACCATATATTTT.